This T cell receptor (beta chain) was sequenced during a study of beta chain features in type 1 diabetes (dated by TCRdb to the late 2010s). Concerning the study at large: Mean age, gender distribution, total cell number and subset yield were not different between patients and healthy donors. Regulatory and stem cell-like memory subsets were isolated from only 8 patients and roughly 8 healthy donors, whereas naive and central memory subsets came from all 28 donors. In the study, recently diagnosed type 1 diabetes patients and matched healthy donors were compared on the TCRB repertoires of their sorted circulating CD4+ T cell subsets. Across all samples, about 110 million sorted cells were examined, and cell number per subset correlated strongly with RNA yield.

Study-level results and caveats: Because small numbers of individuals were included in the HLA sub-analyses, any influence of HLA type on TCRB rearrangement was left unresolved. At VDJ recombination sites, patients with type 1 diabetes made fewer insertions and deleted more nucleotides, a pattern implying thymic rearrangement abnormalities. PCR may preferentially amplify shorter templates, but because patient and control samples were amplified and corrected together, any resulting skew would affect both groups equally. The naive, central memory and regulatory TCRB repertoires appeared to resemble one another more closely among patients than among healthy donors. A moderate but significant shortening of TCRB CDR3 length was observed in type 1 diabetes patients in all four CD4+ subsets. Sequencing cDNA rather than genomic DNA could over-represent highly expressing activated cells, although activation and CD3 levels did not differ between groups.

CDR1 and CDR2, per the germline V gene, are WSHSY and SAAADI. The CDR3, from cysteine to phenylalanine, totals 11 residues. Only CDR3 DNA remains: 33 bases, in frame from the first base. Cut back by 3 bases and 6 bases, the V and J ends lie 3 bases apart. The High Capacity cDNA Reverse Transcription Kit was used to reverse transcribe all of the isolated RNA, meaning that expressed TCRB transcripts were what got sequenced. Deep immunoSEQ sequencing was applied to naive, central memory and regulatory T cell samples, giving an average of roughly 3.5 million total reads per sample. Sorted cells were lysed in RLT buffer and RNA was extracted with DNase-treated RNeasy Micro or Mini kits, depending on cell number. Each cell subset was processed on its own to prevent cross-contamination, while patient and healthy donor samples were processed together. TCRB sequences were amplified from cDNA with the immunoSEQ multiplex PCR, producing 87-bp fragments spanning the CDR3 region. Sequencing of the amplicons was done on the Illumina HiSeq platform. In the source study's methods: Synthetic template baselines were used to correct PCR bias computationally, reads within Hamming distance 2 were collapsed together, and singletons that could not be merged were discarded. Reads were aligned against IMGT so that V, D and J genes, CDR3 length and insertions or deletions at six rearrangement sites could be assigned. Within each subset, clonotype counts were normalized to the number of sorted cells before true diversity and Gini coefficients were calculated with the tcR R package. The overlap coefficient, calculated on TCRB nucleotide sequences, was used to measure repertoire sharing. As a proxy for the pre-selection repertoire, out-of-frame TCRB sequences from naive cells were analyzed. Imported from immuneACCESS, the table was reduced by TCRdb to in-frame sequences with V and J called. These copies leave out some clones; in studies compared against another copy, an unresolved V gene accounts for under half, and the cause of the remainder is not known. The V and J calls and clone size were taken over from that table, and D and trimming were inferred from the DNA. Within this sample are hundreds of thousands of clones, with around an eighth of them counted one time only. Together, the top ten hold approximately 0.022% of the sample.

Each donor gave one peripheral blood draw, averaging approximately 0.12 L, which was collected into heparinised tubes. Using a panel that included CD45RO, CCR7, CD25, CD127, CD95 and CD27, naive, central memory, regulatory and stem cell-like memory CD4+ T cells were sorted on a BD FACSAria II. Every sorted population had a purity above 98%. Right away, PBMCs were isolated by Lymphoprep density gradient centrifugation and were stained directly, with no culture step. To minimize batch effects, samples were stained and sorted in pairs, one healthy donor with one patient per experiment. As to this clone: The clone's antigen remains unknown. No much larger clone exists at a distance of one base, and base qualities are not known.

This receptor chain uses TRBV10-2 and TRBJ2-1, with no D gene named confidently. Material for sequencing was naive CD4+ T cells from blood. What this sample's cell subset or site label stands for: true naive CD4+ T cells. This receptor was identified in a man between 18 and 29 years old with type 1 diabetes. In nucleotides, the sequence is TGCGCCAGCAGTGAAGTCAATGAGCAGTTCTTC. Its protein is CASSEVNEQFF.